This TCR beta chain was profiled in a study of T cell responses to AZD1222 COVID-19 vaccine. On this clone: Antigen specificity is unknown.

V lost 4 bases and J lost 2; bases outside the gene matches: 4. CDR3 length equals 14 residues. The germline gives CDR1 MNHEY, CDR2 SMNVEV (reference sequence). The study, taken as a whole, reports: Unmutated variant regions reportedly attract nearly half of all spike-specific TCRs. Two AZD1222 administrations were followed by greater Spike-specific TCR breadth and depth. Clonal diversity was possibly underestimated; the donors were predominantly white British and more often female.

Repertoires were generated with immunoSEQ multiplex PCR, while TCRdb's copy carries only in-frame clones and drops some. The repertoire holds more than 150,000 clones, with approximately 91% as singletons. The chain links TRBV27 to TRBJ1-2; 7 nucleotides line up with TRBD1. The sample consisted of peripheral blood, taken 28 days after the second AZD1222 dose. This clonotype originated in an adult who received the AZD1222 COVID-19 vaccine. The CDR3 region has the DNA TGTGCCAGCAGTTCTAGGACAGGAAACTATGGCTACACCTTC. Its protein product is CASSSRTGNYGYTF.